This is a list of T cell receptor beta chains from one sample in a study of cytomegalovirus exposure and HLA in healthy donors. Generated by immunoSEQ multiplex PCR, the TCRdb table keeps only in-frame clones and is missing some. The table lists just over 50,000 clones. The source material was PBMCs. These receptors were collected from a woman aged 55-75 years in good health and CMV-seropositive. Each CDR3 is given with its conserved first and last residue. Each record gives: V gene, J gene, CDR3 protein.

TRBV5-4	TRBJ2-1	CASRYWSSYNEQFF
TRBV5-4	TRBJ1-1	CASSLGQTNTEAFF
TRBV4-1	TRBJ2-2	CASKGGEDTGELFF
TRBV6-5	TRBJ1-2	CASSYREGSYGYTF
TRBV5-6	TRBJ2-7	CASSPGTGISYEQYF
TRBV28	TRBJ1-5	CASGTQSNQPQHF
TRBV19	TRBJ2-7	CASSPSGTASYEQYF
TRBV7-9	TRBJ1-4	CASSPETLNEKLFF
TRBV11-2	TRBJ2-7	CASSYIQGNQYEQYF
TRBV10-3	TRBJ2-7	CAISESMFQGNNEQYF
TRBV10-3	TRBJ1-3	CAISPDGGSGNTIYF
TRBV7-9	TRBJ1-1	CASSLRGEAFF
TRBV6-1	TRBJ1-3	CASSEQGAAGNTIYF
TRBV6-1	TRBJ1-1	CASSRDTYLATEAFF
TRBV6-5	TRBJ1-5	CASGGGSNQPQHF
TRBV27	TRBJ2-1	CASSSWASGGYNEQFF
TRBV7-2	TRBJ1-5	CASSSGVDQPQHF
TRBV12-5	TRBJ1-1	CASGLDSVAEAFF
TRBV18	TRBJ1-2	CASSPPQGGAYGYTF
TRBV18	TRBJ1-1	CASSAGQSNTEAFF
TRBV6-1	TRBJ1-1	CASSEFEGAEAFF
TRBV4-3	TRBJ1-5	CASSLGNQPQHF
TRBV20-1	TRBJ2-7	CSASPAVEQYF
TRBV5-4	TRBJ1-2	CASSLRFPANYGYTF
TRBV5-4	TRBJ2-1	CASSSRGSSYNEQFF
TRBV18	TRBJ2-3	CASSGTGSTDTQYF
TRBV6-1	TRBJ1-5	CASSERDQPQHF
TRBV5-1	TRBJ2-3	CASGLSTDTQYF
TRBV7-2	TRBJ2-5	CASSLGLIGGGGETQYF
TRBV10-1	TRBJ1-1	CASSDNRGEAFF
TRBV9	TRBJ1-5	CASSPTHSHNSNQPQHF
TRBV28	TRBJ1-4	CASSKARGTNEKLFF
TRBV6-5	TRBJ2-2	CASGYSRGLGGELFF
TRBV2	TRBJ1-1	CASTGLPNTEAFF
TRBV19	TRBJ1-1	CATMGLLTEAFF
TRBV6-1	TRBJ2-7	CATDPEGQFLWEQYF
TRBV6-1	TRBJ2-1	CASGGERGEGYEQFF
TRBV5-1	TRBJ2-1	CASSLDPRMAYNEQFF
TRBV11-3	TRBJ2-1	CASSLDGQGWNEQFF
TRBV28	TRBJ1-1	CASEEANTEDFF
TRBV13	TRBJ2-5	CASSLGTGLKTQYF
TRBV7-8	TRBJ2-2	CASGGGWAGELFF
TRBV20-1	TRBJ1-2	CSASTGGGYTF
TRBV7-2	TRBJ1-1	CASSAGQWETEAFF
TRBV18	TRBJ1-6	CASSPEGSPLHF
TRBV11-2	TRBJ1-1	CASSLGTGRNEAFF
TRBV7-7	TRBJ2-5	CASSLGQQETQYF
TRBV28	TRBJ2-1	CASSPGDSYNEQFF
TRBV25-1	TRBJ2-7	CASSESGGGPQYF
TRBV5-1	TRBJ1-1	CASSFRENTEAFF
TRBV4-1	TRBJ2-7	CASSQDLTVPYEQYF
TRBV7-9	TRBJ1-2	CASSLGPSTGAYGYTF
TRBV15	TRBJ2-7	CATSRTGFYEQYF
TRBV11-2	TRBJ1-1	CASSLGGSYTEAFF
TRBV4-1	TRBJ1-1	CASSQEVGGQSKAFF
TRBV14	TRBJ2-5	CASSQVLGGAQETQYF
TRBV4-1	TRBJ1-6	CASSLRDRGYYNSPLHF
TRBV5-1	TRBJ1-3	CASSPKTGGSGNTIYF
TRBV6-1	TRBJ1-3	CASSGTPSSGNTIYF